A selection of T cell receptor beta chains follows, all from one sample in a study of cytomegalovirus exposure and HLA in healthy donors. Sequenced by immunoSEQ multiplex PCR; TCRdb stores in-frame clones only, minus some. This table holds 80,000 to 130,000 clones, about 75% found once. Specimen: PBMCs. Receptors originate from a woman aged 18-35 years in good health and CMV-seropositive. The CDR3 runs from the conserved cysteine through the conserved F or W. The order of the fields is V gene, J gene, CDR3 length, CDR3 protein.

>TRBV30|TRBJ2-2|13
CAWTSGSTGELFF
>TRBV19|TRBJ1-2|12
CASSRIGGGYTF
>TRBV11-1|TRBJ2-7|15
CASSLDGDSVYEQYF
>TRBV5-4|TRBJ2-5|16
CASSFGTSGAQETQYF
>TRBV30|TRBJ1-1|15
CAWSPVDRVDTEAFF
>TRBV4-3|TRBJ2-3|18
CASSLGLAGLFPTDTQYF
>TRBV5-5|TRBJ2-5|14
CASSLSTSQETQYF
>TRBV5-4|TRBJ1-1|13
CASSPEVNTEAFF
>TRBV28|TRBJ1-1|16
CAIAPPAGGFYTEAFF
>TRBV5-6|TRBJ1-2|18
CASSLPPVGTNSNYGYTF
>TRBV6-1|TRBJ2-1|13
CASRTGGWNEQFF
>TRBV5-1|TRBJ2-1|15
CASSLVGQAYNEQFF
>TRBV4-3|TRBJ1-1|11
CASRGGTEAFF
>TRBV27|TRBJ2-5|15
CASSLIAGGRETQYF
>TRBV4-3|TRBJ2-2|15
CASSLDRGSTGELFF
>TRBV5-4|TRBJ2-5|15
CASSHGGRSQETQYF
>TRBV7-2|TRBJ2-1|15
CASSLGVGSYNEQFF
>TRBV19|TRBJ2-2|15
CASSGQVTFTGELFF
>TRBV6-6|TRBJ2-3|14
CASSNRVDTDTQYF
>TRBV30|TRBJ2-3|14
CAWSGQTSTDTQYF
>TRBV29-1|TRBJ2-1|15
CSVVPPGQQDNEQFF
>TRBV10-2|TRBJ2-2|15
CASSDMRQKAGELFF
>TRBV4-3|TRBJ2-1|15
CASSKTGGYSGQQFF
>TRBV27|TRBJ2-5|14
CASRRGQYQETQYF
>TRBV7-2|TRBJ2-5|13
CASSPAGQETQYF
>TRBV29-1|TRBJ2-7|12
CIPTGPSHEQYF
>TRBV29-1|TRBJ1-5|15
CSVGEDRGRSQPQHF
>TRBV6-6|TRBJ2-1|13
CASSKGEMNEQFF
>TRBV4-3|TRBJ2-7|15
CASSQNLAGAYEQYF
>TRBV5-4|TRBJ1-2|13
CASSLWTEYGYTF
>TRBV5-4|TRBJ2-3|15
CASSLDLTSTDTQYF
>TRBV15|TRBJ2-7|15
CATSREQGSSDEQYF
>TRBV7-3|TRBJ2-7|14
CASAGDRVSYEQYF
>TRBV30|TRBJ1-2|15
CAWTSFDRGLGGYTF
>TRBV7-2|TRBJ2-1|13
CASSGTSGRVTFF
>TRBV20-1|TRBJ2-3|11
CSALYTDTQYF
>TRBV4-2|TRBJ2-1|18
CASSQDVGLAVPVDEQFF
>TRBV4-2|TRBJ2-7|17
CASSQEKGTGEGYEQYF
>TRBV28|TRBJ1-2|15
CASSSPSGDSYGYTF
>TRBV29-1|TRBJ2-7|14
CSVGGLAGSYEQYF
>TRBV29-1|TRBJ2-5|14
CSVEGDRPQETQYF
>TRBV7-2|TRBJ1-5|16
CASSSHPDGLNQPQHF
>TRBV6-5|TRBJ2-3|14
CASRDPGRADTQYF
>TRBV11-3|TRBJ2-1|13
CASSRDRLNEQFF
>TRBV5-4|TRBJ1-2|14
CASSLAVYPYGYTF
>TRBV9|TRBJ1-1|16
CASSVGTSGGNTEAFF
>TRBV27|TRBJ2-7|15
CASRAGTGTIYEQYF
>TRBV14|TRBJ2-7|17
CASSQDPRTALMGEQYF
>TRBV18|TRBJ1-2|13
CASSPDRVAGYTF
>TRBV11-3|TRBJ2-5|13
CASSPDWGGPQYF
>TRBV2|TRBJ2-7|14
CASSPRELDYEQYF
>TRBV15|TRBJ2-2|17
CATSRDRGTGAGRELFF
>TRBV7-8|TRBJ2-7|15
CASSLGTGASYEQYF
>TRBV30|TRBJ2-1|15
CAWSSPGQDYNEQFF
>TRBV7-2|TRBJ1-2|16
CASSPRTGTIVYGYTF
>TRBV7-9|TRBJ2-3|13
CASSLVSTDTQYF
>TRBV4-3|TRBJ1-1|14
CASSQADRDTEAFF
>TRBV5-4|TRBJ1-5|14
CASSDYSTNQPQHF
>TRBV28|TRBJ1-5|14
CAISKGGLNQPQHF
>TRBV11-3|TRBJ2-1|15
CASSPLAGTYNEQFF